This T cell receptor (beta chain) was sequenced in a study of low-dose radiotherapy and immunotherapy resistance in tumors. As for the study in general: Cohort 2 patients were irradiated with 1 Gy every two weeks, reaching 13 Gy over 26 weeks.

Gene-specific TRAV and TRBV primers were used for first-strand cDNA, covering alpha and beta chains. Over roughly 19 PCR cycles, TCRs were amplified from a constant-region primer and V-primer adapter. In TCRdb, the reads were re-called with MiXCR into one record per CDR3 protein. The sample yields 65,000 to 95,000 distinct CDR3 sequences, around 17% seen once. This clonotype was seen many times. Noted time point: after trial treatment. Treatment here: LDRT plus nivolumab, ipilimumab, low-dose cyclophosphamide and aspirin (RACIN trial). The therapy administered to donors comprised nivolumab, ipilimumab, aspirin, low-dose cyclophosphamide and low-dose radiotherapy. The germline CDR1 and CDR2 sequences are MNHEY and SVGEGT. V was trimmed by 10 bases and J by 5 bases, leaving 14 bases between them. The CDR3 consists of 13 residues.

The chain joins TRBV6-2 or TRBV6-3 to TRBJ2-2, with D possibly TRBD2 on 5 matching bases. The sequence was obtained from a male donor with prostate cancer. Sequenced here: PBMCs, sampled after low-dose radiotherapy plus immunotherapy. CDR3 protein: CAISQGSTGELFF. The DNA for the CDR3 is TGTGCCATTTCCCAAGGGAGTACCGGGGAGCTGTTTTTT.